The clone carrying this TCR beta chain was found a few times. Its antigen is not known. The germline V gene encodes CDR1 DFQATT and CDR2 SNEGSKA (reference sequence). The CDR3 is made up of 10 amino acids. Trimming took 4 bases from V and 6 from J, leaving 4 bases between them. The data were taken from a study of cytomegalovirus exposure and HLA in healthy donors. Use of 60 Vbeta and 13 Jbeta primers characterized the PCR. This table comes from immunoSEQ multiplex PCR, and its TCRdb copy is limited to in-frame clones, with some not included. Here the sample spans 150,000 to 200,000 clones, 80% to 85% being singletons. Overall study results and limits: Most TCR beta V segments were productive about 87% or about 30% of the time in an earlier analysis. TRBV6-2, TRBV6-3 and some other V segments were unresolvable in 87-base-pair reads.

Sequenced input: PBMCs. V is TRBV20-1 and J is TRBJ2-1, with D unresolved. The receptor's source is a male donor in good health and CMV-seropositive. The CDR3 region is CSAILNEQFF. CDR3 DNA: TGCAGTGCTATACTCAATGAGCAGTTCTTC.